This entry is about one TCR beta chain. This sample was taken from a study of immune evolution from preneoplasia to lung adenocarcinoma. Using immunoSEQ multiplex PCR, the repertoire was profiled, and TCRdb retains in-frame clones only, with some absent. The repertoire includes over 30,000 clones, about 74% of them detected once, and approximately 6.2% sits in the top ten. Germline-derived CDR1 and CDR2 are MNHEY and SMNVEV (reference sequence). The CDR3 consists of 15 residues. Between the trimmed V and J ends, which lost 3 bases and 3 bases, there was a span of 12 bases. This TCR derives from a person in their sixties or seventies with lung adenocarcinoma. V and J are TRBV27 and TRBJ2-1, with D hard to call. The sample consisted of FFPE invasive lung adenocarcinoma tissue. The CDR3 DNA reads as TGTGCCAGCAGTTTGGAAGGGATTTACTACAATGAGCAGTTCTTC. This sequence encodes CASSLEGIYYNEQFF.